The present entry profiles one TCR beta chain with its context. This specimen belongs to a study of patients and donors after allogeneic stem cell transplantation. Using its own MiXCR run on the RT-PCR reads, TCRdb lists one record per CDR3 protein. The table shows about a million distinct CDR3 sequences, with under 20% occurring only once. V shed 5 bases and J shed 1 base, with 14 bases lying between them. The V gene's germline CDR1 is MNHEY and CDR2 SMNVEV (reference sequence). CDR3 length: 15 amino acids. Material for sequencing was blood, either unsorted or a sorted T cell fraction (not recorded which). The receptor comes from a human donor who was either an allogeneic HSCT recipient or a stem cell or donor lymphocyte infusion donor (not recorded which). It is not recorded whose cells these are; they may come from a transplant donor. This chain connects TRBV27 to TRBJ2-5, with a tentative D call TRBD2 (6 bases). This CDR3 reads CASSRSLATQETQYF. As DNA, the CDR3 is TGTGCCAGCAGTCGATCTCTAGCGACCCAAGAGACCCAGTACTTC.